This TCR beta chain was obtained from a study of T cells in Graves' hyperthyroidism and ophthalmopathy. Overall study findings and caveats: Separation of ophthalmopathy from stable hyperthyroidism was achieved by a 13 V-J model. Blood also contained most expanded thyroid clonotypes above 0.001.

Uncontrolled infection, other autoimmune disease, pregnancy or lactation barred patients from enrollment. This clonotype occurred many times. The antigen is undetermined. CDR3 length: 16 residues. The V gene end was trimmed by 0 bases and the J gene end by 4 bases; junction bases not matched to a gene: 8. The germline gives CDR1 ENHRY, CDR2 SYGVKD. TCR beta CDR3 regions were amplified from RNA. During a first-round RT-PCR of the TCR CDR3, the HTBI primer set was used. MiXCR, run by TCRdb on the multiplex PCR reads, gives a single entry per CDR3 protein. The data hold 500,000 to 800,000 distinct CDR3 sequences, with nearly 45% observed a single time.

Sequencing was carried out using peripheral blood or thyroid tissue (not recorded which). The V gene is TRBV10-3, the J gene TRBJ2-5; 7 bases fit TRBD2. This clonotype originated in an adult man with Graves' disease, either hyperthyroidism or ophthalmopathy (not recorded which). The CDR3 bases are TGTGCCATCAGTGAGTCTGGGAGGGGTCTAGGAGAGACCCAGTACTTC. Amino acid sequence: CAISESGRGLGETQYF.